These 28 T cell receptor beta chains share one sample of origin, sequenced in a study of Ad26.COV2.S vaccination and SARS-CoV-2 variants. Generated by immunoSEQ multiplex PCR, the TCRdb table keeps only in-frame clones and is missing some. The sample yields around 270,000 clones, 70% to 90% seen once. Specified treatment: roughly 20 received Ad26.COV2.S at low or high dose, single or two shots; about five received placebo; per-sample allocation not given. Repertoires come from day 63 after the first vaccine or placebo injection. The source material was peripheral blood, sampled in a trial of Ad26.COV2.S vaccine versus placebo. The source of these receptors is a person between 18 and 65 years old who received the Ad26.COV2.S COVID-19 vaccine or a placebo.

V is TRBV6-4 and J is TRBJ2-1; tentatively, D is TRBD2 (6 bases). Looked up from germline, CDR1 is MRHNA and CDR2 is SNTAGT. The ends were cut back, 0 bases at V and 5 bases at J, with 8 bases in the middle. The CDR3 runs to 14 residues. DNA of the CDR3: TGTGCCAGCAGTGACTCAGGAGGGCACAATGAGCAGTTCTTC. It codes for CASSDSGGHNEQFF.

The chain links TRBV6-5 to TRBJ2-3; the D gene is possibly TRBD1 (5 bases). V was trimmed by 5 bases and J by 0 bases, leaving 9 bases between them. CDR1 MNHEY and CDR2 SVGAGI come from the germline V gene. The CDR3 extends over 14 amino acids. The CDR3 DNA follows: TGTGCCAGCAGTCAACAGGATAGCACAGATACGCAGTATTTT. Translating it yields CASSQQDSTDTQYF.

The chain couples TRBV3-1 (or the pseudogene TRBV3-2) to TRBJ2-3, with TRBD2 as a possible D gene (5 bases). The V and J ends lost 4 bases and 0 bases respectively, with 11 bases between them. Germline V CDR1 and CDR2: LGHDT, YNNKEL (reference sequence). This CDR3 has 15 amino acids. CDR3 amino acids: CASSRGGPSTDTQYF. CDR3 bases: TGTGCCAGCAGCCGCGGAGGCCCTAGCACAGATACGCAGTATTTT.

The chain employs TRBV27 and TRBJ1-5; D is undetermined. V shed 3 bases and J shed 9 bases, with 15 bases lying between them. The CDR3 covers 14 residues. Germline V CDR1 and CDR2: MNHEY, SMNVEV (reference sequence). For the CDR3, the DNA is TGTGCCAGCAGTTTCACCGCAGGAGTTGGGCCCCAGCATTTT. It codes for CASSFTAGVGPQHF.

The chain couples TRBV6-5 to TRBJ2-7; 11 bases map to TRBD1. V lost 2 bases and J lost 4; bases outside the gene matches: 7. Germline V gene sequence: CDR1 MNHEY, CDR2 SVGAGI. This CDR3 comprises 16 residues. The CDR3 DNA reads TGTGCCAGCAGTTACACCCGGGACAGGGGGGGGTACGAGCAGTACTTC. Its translation is CASSYTRDRGGYEQYF.

This clone was counted a single time. The rearrangement links TRBV25-1 to TRBJ2-3; D may be TRBD1 or TRBD2 (5 bases each). V lost 2 bases to trimming and J lost 4 bases, with 16 bases between them. The CDR3 has 16 amino acids. Germline CDR1 and CDR2: MGHDK and SYGVNS. This CDR3 is CASSEGGRGRSDTQYF. The CDR3 DNA follows: TGTGCCAGCAGTGAAGGGGGACGGGGTAGATCAGATACGCAGTATTTT. Full variable domain (rest looked up from reference TRBV25-1 and TRBJ2-3): EADIYQTPRYLVIGTGKKITLECSQTMGHDKMYWYQQDPGMELHLIHYSYGVNSTEKGDLSSESTVSRIRTEHFPLTLESARPSHTSQYLCASSEGGRGRSDTQYFGPGTRLTVL.

The CDR3 DNA sequence: TGTGCCAGCAGCTTGGCGTATGGCTACACCTTC. Protein product: CASSLAYGYTF. The gene calls are TRBV5-6 and TRBJ1-2; D is ambiguous. V was shortened by 0 bases and J by 5 bases, with 2 bases between the two germline ends. The CDR3 runs to 11 residues. Germline-derived CDR1 and CDR2 are SGHDT and YYEEEE.

This clone occurred once. The chain recombines TRBV7-3 with TRBJ2-1, with 9 positions matching TRBD1. Per the germline V gene, CDR1 is SGHTA and CDR2 is FQGTGA. Losses at the gene ends were 5 bases for V and 8 bases for J; bases not matched to a gene: 10. This CDR3 region has 15 residues. The CDR3 coding sequence is TGTGCCAGCAGCCTGTTGGGACAGGGTGCGGATGAGCAGTTCTTC. It specifies CASSLLGQGADEQFF. Drawing the rest from reference TRBV7-3 and TRBJ2-1, the complete variable domain is GAGVSQTPSNKVTEKGKYVELRCDPISGHTALYWYRQSLGQGPEFLIYFQGTGAADDSGLPNDRFFAVRPEGSVSTLKIQRTERGDSAVYLCASSLLGQGADEQFFGPGTRLTVL.

CDR3 loop: CASSAAPVDTQYF. The DNA for the CDR3 is TGTGCCAGCAGCGCAGCCCCAGTGGATACGCAGTATTTT. The chain recombines TRBV7-9 with TRBJ2-3; D is uncertain. CDR3 length: 13 residues. V was cut by 5 bases and J by 6 bases, with 12 bases left in between. From germline, CDR1 is SEHNR and CDR2 FQNEAQ (reference sequence).

The rearrangement links TRBV21-1 to TRBJ2-7; the tabulated D call, TRBD1, remains unverified against the DNA. TRBV21-1 is a pseudogene. The CDR3 runs to 13 residues. This CDR3 reads CASSNRGSYEQYF. In DNA form, the CDR3 reads TGTGCTAGCAGCAACAGGGGGTCCTACGAGCAGTACTTC.

The chain joins TRBV18 to TRBJ1-2; D unresolved. Trimming took 3 bases from V and 0 from J, leaving 11 bases between them. The CDR3 sequence is 15 residues long. Germline CDR1 KGHSH, CDR2 LQKENI. The CDR3 spells CASSPRQDPNYGYTF. CDR3 sequence (DNA): TGTGCCAGCTCACCGCGACAAGACCCTAACTATGGCTACACCTTC.

V usage is TRBV27 and J usage is TRBJ1-1; TRBD1 agrees at 8 bases. Germline V lookup: CDR1 MNHEY, CDR2 SMNVEV (reference sequence). Unmatched junction bases numbered 9, after V lost 2 bases and J lost 4 bases. The CDR3 runs 16 residues. Here the CDR3 DNA reads TGTGCCAGCAGTTTACAGGGGGCTCTGGGTGGCACTGAAGCTTTCTTT. It translates to CASSLQGALGGTEAFF.

The CDR3 DNA follows: TGTGCCAGCAGCACCCCCGAAGGAGGCCTTAACACCGGGGAGCTGTTTTTT. The encoded protein is CASSTPEGGLNTGELFF. The rearrangement links TRBV9 to TRBJ2-2; D possibly corresponds to TRBD2 (5 bases). V was cut by 4 bases and J by 2 bases, with 18 bases left in between. This CDR3 region has 17 residues. Germline V gene lookup returns CDR1 SGDLS and CDR2 YYNGEE.

The V call is TRBV4-3, the J call TRBJ2-1; 10 positions agree with TRBD2. This CDR3 is 15 amino acids long. Germline V gene lookup returns CDR1 LGHNA and CDR2 YSLEER. V lost 0 bases, J lost 9 bases, and 5 bases stayed unmatched. DNA for the CDR3: TGCGCCAGCAGCCAAGATATAGGACTAGCGGTTGAGCAGTTCTTC. It is translated as CASSQDIGLAVEQFF.

V and J are TRBV11-2 and TRBJ2-1; D gene uncertain. The germline CDR1 and CDR2 sequences are SGHAT and FQNNGV. This CDR3 comprises 15 residues. The ends were cut back, 5 bases at V and 2 bases at J, with 13 bases in the middle. CDR3 amino acids: CASSPPRSTYNEQFF. The CDR3 nucleotides read TGTGCCAGCAGCCCACCCCGGAGCACCTACAATGAGCAGTTCTTC.

The DNA for the CDR3 is TGTGCCAGCAGACCTAGCGGGGGCCTCTACAATGAGCAGTTCTTC. This translates into CASRPSGGLYNEQFF. The V gene is TRBV11-1, the J gene TRBJ2-1; 10 bases line up with TRBD2. From germline, CDR1 is SGHAT and CDR2 FQDESV (reference sequence). V trimming: 6 bases; J trimming: 3 bases; junction bases outside the gene matches: 5. The CDR3 is 15 residues long.

The chain has TRBV7-2 and TRBJ2-6, with a weak D call TRBD1 (6 bases). The ends were cut back, 5 bases at V and 5 bases at J, with 13 bases in the middle. The germline CDR1 and CDR2 sequences are SGHTA and FQGNSA. The CDR3 is 15 amino acids. The chain's CDR3 is CASSPTGQRANVLTF. CDR3 DNA: TGTGCCAGCAGCCCAACAGGACAGAGGGCCAACGTCCTGACTTTC.

This rearrangement joins TRBV7-9 to TRBJ2-5; D is undetermined. The CDR3 extends over 11 amino acids. The V and J ends lost 7 bases and 4 bases respectively, with 7 bases between them. Germline V gene lookup returns CDR1 SEHNR and CDR2 FQNEAQ (reference sequence). CDR3 bases: TGTGCCAGCAAACGACTAGAGACCCAGTACTTC. Its translation is CASKRLETQYF.

The J gene is TRBJ2-3, the V gene TRBV11-2; perhaps TRBD1 as D (5 bases). Germline V CDR1 and CDR2: SGHAT, FQNNGV. The CDR3 runs 16 residues. Trimming cost V 2 bases and J 2 bases, with 14 bases left between them. The CDR3 sequence is CASSLRTNLLTDTQYF. CDR3 nucleotides: TGTGCCAGCAGCTTAAGGACAAACCTCCTCACAGATACGCAGTATTTT.

The chain recombines TRBV30 with TRBJ2-7; D might be TRBD1 (6 bases). The CDR3 is made up of 13 amino acids. Germline V gives CDR1 GTSNPN, CDR2 SVGIG (reference sequence). Between the trimmed V and J ends, which lost 0 bases and 5 bases, there was a span of 11 bases. The CDR3 sequence: CAWSVQGGNEQYV. The CDR3 DNA sequence: TGTGCCTGGAGTGTACAAGGGGGAAACGAGCAGTACGTC.

This chain links TRBV6-2 or TRBV6-3 with TRBJ2-1; D is possibly TRBD2 (6 bases). The CDR3 is made up of 14 amino acids. The germline gives CDR1 MNHEY, CDR2 SVGEGT. V dropped 4 bases and J dropped 1 base, with 8 bases sitting between them. This chain's CDR3 is CASSSTSSYNEQFF. DNA of the CDR3: TGTGCCAGCAGTTCGACTAGTTCCTACAATGAGCAGTTCTTC.

CDR3 sequence: CASSQESGPGEQFF. In DNA, the CDR3 is TGCGCCAGCAGCCAAGAGTCGGGCCCAGGTGAGCAGTTCTTC. The J gene is TRBJ2-1, the V gene TRBV4-3; the D is unclear. Trimming cost V 0 bases and J 9 bases, with 12 bases left between them. The CDR3 is 14 amino acids. Germline V gene sequence: CDR1 LGHNA, CDR2 YSLEER.

This clone was counted once. The chain uses TRBV6-2 or TRBV6-3 and TRBJ2-1; TRBD2 is a possible D gene (6 bases). Germline lookup yields CDR1 MNHEY and CDR2 SVGEGT. The CDR3 runs 15 residues. V shed 4 bases and J shed 2 bases, with 12 bases lying between them. CDR3 loop: CASSSGGTPYNEQFF. CDR3 nucleotides: TGTGCCAGCAGTTCGGGCGGGACCCCCTACAATGAGCAGTTCTTC.

The CDR3 here is CASSLTSGADTQYF. The CDR3 region has the DNA TGTGCCAGCAGCTTGACTAGCGGGGCAGATACGCAGTATTTT. V and J are TRBV11-2 and TRBJ2-3; 11 bases line up with TRBD2. Germline V gene data show CDR1 as SGHAT and CDR2 as FQNNGV. The CDR3 sequence is 14 residues long. The ends lost 3 bases at V and 4 bases at J; junction bases unmatched: 0.

V gene TRBV14 combines with J gene TRBJ1-1; D is perhaps TRBD1 (5 bases). Germline V CDR1 and CDR2: SGHDN, FVKESK. This CDR3 spans 17 amino acids. Trimming removed 0 bases at V and 3 bases at J, with 17 bases between. The CDR3 region has the DNA TGTGCCAGCAGCCAAGATGGGACCCAGGGACTATACACTGAAGCTTTCTTT. It specifies CASSQDGTQGLYTEAFF.

The J gene is TRBJ2-3, the V gene TRBV7-3; 8 bases fit TRBD1. Trimming removed 4 bases from V and 6 bases from J; junction bases left unmatched: 3. The germline CDR1 and CDR2 sequences are SGHTA and FQGTGA. CDR3 length equals 13 residues. Here the CDR3 reads CASSSQGADTQYF. The CDR3 nucleotides are TGTGCCAGCAGCTCCCAGGGGGCTGATACGCAGTATTTT. Based on the CDR3 plus reference TRBV7-3 and TRBJ2-3, the full variable domain is GAGVSQTPSNKVTEKGKYVELRCDPISGHTALYWYRQSLGQGPEFLIYFQGTGAADDSGLPNDRFFAVRPEGSVSTLKIQRTERGDSAVYLCASSSQGADTQYFGPGTRLTVL.

The rearrangement links TRBV11-3 to TRBJ1-6; D is unclear. The CDR3 is made up of 13 amino acids. Germline loops: CDR1 SGHNT, CDR2 YENEEA. V was cut by 1 base and J by 6 bases, with 4 bases left in between. The CDR3 nucleotides read TGTGCCAGCAGCTTAGCTCCTAATTCACCCCTCCACTTT. It encodes CASSLAPNSPLHF.

The CDR3 reads CASSLRGQSTDTQYF. CDR3 nucleotides: TGTGCCAGCAGCTTGAGGGGTCAAAGCACAGATACGCAGTATTTT. The chain carries TRBV5-8 and TRBJ2-3, with a weak D call TRBD1 (5 bases). The V gene's germline CDR1 is SGHTS and CDR2 YDEGEE. Trimming stripped 1 base from V and 0 bases from J, with 9 bases between. The CDR3 spans 15 residues.